These 9 T cell receptor beta chains were sequenced from one sample in a study of STAT3 mutations in large granular lymphocyte leukemia (dated by TCRdb to between 2017 and 2020). On the study overall, not on this receptor specifically: All T-LGLL patients had at least one immunodominant TCRbeta clonotype, and roughly half had multiple immunodominant subclonotypes.

Their specific antigens are unknown. The method was the immunoSEQ multiplex PCR assay. Not all clones reach the TCRdb copy of this immuneACCESS table, which keeps in-frame sequences only. Checked studies attribute under half of the gap to unresolved V genes and leave the rest unexplained. The sample data list about 3,800 clones, and roughly 43% of these were observed just once. About 85% of the sample is held by the ten biggest clonotypes. The sequenced sample consisted of peripheral blood mononuclear cells. These receptor sequences come from a man aged 55 to 70 with T-cell large granular lymphocyte leukemia. Some clones in this sample may be carry-over from other donors' samples. The age is the age at diagnosis.

This chain joins TRBV19 and TRBJ2-1; no clear D gene. The V end was cut by 11 bases, the J end by 10 bases, with 21 bases between. Germline CDR1 is LNHDA and CDR2 is SQIVND (reference sequence). The CDR3 is 13 amino acids. CDR3 nucleotides: TGTGCCTCTCGAGTGGATAGATGGTCCGAGCAGTTCTTC. Translated: CASRVDRWSEQFF.

The rearrangement links TRBV5-5 to TRBJ1-4; D gene uncertain. In germline, CDR1 is SGHKS, CDR2 YYEKEE (reference sequence). The CDR3 loop spans 14 amino acids. The V gene lost 0 bases and the J gene lost 8 bases, with 11 bases spanning the gap. CDR3 bases: TGTGCCAGCAGCTTGGCCAGGCTAGGCGAAAAACTGTTTTTT. It yields the protein CASSLARLGEKLFF.

The gene calls are TRBV30 and TRBJ2-3; 9 nucleotides match TRBD2. The germline V gene encodes CDR1 GTSNPN and CDR2 SVGIG (reference sequence). The length of the CDR3 is 15 residues. The V and J ends lost 3 bases and 4 bases, in that order; junction bases with no gene match: 8. CDR3: CAWSIGGGASDTQYF. CDR3 DNA: TGTGCCTGGAGCATAGGCGGGGGGGCTTCAGATACGCAGTATTTT.

This chain uses TRBV30 with TRBJ1-4, with D possibly TRBD1 on 5 matching bases. The V end was cut by 5 bases, the J end by 1 base, with 8 bases between. The germline CDR1 and CDR2 sequences are GTSNPN and SVGIG (reference sequence). The CDR3 is made up of 13 amino acids. This CDR3 is CAWSGETNEKLFF. The CDR3, as DNA: TGTGCCTGGTCGGGGGAAACTAATGAAAAACTGTTTTTT.

The chain employs TRBV30 and TRBJ2-3, with 9 bases lining up with TRBD2. In germline, CDR1 is GTSNPN, CDR2 SVGIG (reference sequence). This CDR3 comprises 14 residues. Trimming cost V 5 bases and J 4 bases; bases outside gene matches: 7. The CDR3, as DNA: TGTGCCTGGCGGCGGGAGGGCCTGTCAGATACGCAGTATTTT. Translated: CAWRREGLSDTQYF.

This chain joins TRBV5-1 and TRBJ2-5; D may be TRBD1 (5 bases). The V gene lost 3 bases and the J gene lost 5 bases, with 23 bases spanning the gap. The CDR3 loop spans 17 amino acids. Germline CDR1 and CDR2: SGHRS and YFSETQ. CDR3 residues: CASSWAPEQGAGETQYF. The CDR3 DNA reads as TGCGCCAGCAGCTGGGCCCCCGAGCAGGGCGCAGGCGAGACCCAGTACTTC.

The V gene is TRBV5-4, the J gene TRBJ2-2; D is undetermined. Germline V gene sequence: CDR1 SGHNT, CDR2 YYREEE (reference sequence). V lost 4 bases, J lost 6 bases, and 4 bases lay in between. The CDR3 is made up of 11 amino acids. The CDR3 nucleotides read TGTGCCAGCAGCAAGGCCGGGGAGCTGTTTTTT. It codes for CASSKAGELFF.

CDR3 in amino acids: CASSTRDSQETQYF. DNA for the CDR3: TGCGCCAGCAGCACCCGGGACAGCCAAGAGACCCAGTACTTC. The V and J genes are TRBV5-1 and TRBJ2-5; 7 bases align to TRBD1. Trimming at V came to 4 bases and at J to 1 base, leaving 4 bases not matched to a gene. The CDR3 runs 14 residues. Looked up from germline, CDR1 is SGHRS and CDR2 is YFSETQ.

The J gene is TRBJ1-2, the V gene TRBV7-9, with D unresolved. The V gene's germline CDR1 is SEHNR and CDR2 FQNEAQ (reference sequence). V was pared by 1 base and J by 4 bases, with 4 bases between. The CDR3 extends over 12 amino acids. CDR3 in DNA: TGTGCCAGCAGCTTAGGGGGCTATGGCTACACCTTC. This sequence encodes CASSLGGYGYTF.